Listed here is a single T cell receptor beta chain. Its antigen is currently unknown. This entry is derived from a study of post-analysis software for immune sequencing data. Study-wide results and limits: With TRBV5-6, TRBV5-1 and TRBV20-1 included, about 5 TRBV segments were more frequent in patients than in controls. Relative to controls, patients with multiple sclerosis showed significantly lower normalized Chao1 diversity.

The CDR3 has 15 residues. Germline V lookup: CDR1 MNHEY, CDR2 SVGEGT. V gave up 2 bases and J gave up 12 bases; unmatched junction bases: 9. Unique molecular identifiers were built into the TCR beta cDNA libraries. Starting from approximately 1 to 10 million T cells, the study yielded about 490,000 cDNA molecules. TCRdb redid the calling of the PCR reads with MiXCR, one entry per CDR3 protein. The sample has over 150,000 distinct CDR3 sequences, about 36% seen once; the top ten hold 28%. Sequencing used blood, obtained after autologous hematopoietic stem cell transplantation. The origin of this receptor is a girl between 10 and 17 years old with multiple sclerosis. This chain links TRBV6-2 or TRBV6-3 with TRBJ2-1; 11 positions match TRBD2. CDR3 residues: CASSYSRLAGGRQFF. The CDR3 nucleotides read TGTGCCAGCAGTTACAGTAGGCTAGCGGGAGGAAGGCAGTTCTTC.